This T cell receptor (beta chain) appears in the sequencing data of a study of T cell responses to AZD1222 COVID-19 vaccine. Study-wide findings and caveats: Dominant CD4 TCR responses targeted spike regions 160-218 and 743-854. Nearly half of spike-specific TCRs reportedly go after variant regions that carry no mutations. Every sample of the repertoires postdated the peak T cell response.

On this clone: Its antigen is unidentified. Sequence at one end of the junction differs from germline and may be a read error.

The CDR3 consists of 13 residues. CDR1 KGHDR and CDR2 SFDVKD come from the germline V gene. Some clones are missing from TCRdb's copy, which holds only in-frame ones; the method was immunoSEQ multiplex PCR. The table records 120,000 to 150,000 clones, 91% of them present only once. The clonotype was recovered from an adult in good health. The V gene is TRBV24-1, the J gene TRBJ2-1, with TRBD1 identical over 8 bases. The starting material was peripheral blood, obtained on day 0 of AZD1222 vaccination. The CDR3 DNA sequence: TGTGCTACCACCGGACAGGGAATAAATGAGCAGTTCTTC. Its translation is CATTGQGINEQFF.